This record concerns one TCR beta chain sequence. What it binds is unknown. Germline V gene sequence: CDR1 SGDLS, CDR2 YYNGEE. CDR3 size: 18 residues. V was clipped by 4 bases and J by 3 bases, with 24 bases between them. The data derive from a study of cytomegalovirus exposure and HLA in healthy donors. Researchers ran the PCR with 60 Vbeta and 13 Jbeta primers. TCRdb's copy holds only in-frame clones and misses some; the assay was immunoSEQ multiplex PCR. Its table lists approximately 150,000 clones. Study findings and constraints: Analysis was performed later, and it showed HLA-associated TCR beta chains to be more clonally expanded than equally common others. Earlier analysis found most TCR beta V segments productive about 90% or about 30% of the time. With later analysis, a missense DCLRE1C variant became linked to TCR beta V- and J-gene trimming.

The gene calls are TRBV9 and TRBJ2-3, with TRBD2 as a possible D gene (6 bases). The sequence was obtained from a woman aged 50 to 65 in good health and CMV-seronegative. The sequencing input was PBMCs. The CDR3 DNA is TGTGCCAGCAGCCTCCGTGGAGACGGGGGAGTGTGGACAGATACGCAGTATTTT. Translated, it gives CASSLRGDGGVWTDTQYF.